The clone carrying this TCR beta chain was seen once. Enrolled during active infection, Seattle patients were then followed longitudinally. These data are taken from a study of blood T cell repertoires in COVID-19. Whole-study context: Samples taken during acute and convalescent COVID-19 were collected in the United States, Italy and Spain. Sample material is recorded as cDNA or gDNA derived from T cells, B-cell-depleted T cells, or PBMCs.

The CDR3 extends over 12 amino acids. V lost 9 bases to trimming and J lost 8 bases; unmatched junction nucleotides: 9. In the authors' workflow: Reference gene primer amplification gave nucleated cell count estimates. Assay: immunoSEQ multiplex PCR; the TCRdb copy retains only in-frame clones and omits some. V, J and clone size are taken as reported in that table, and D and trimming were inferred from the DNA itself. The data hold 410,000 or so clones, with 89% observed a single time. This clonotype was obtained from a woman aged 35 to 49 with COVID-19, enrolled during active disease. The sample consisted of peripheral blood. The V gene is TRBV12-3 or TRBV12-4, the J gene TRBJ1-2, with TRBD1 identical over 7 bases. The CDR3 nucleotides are TGTGCCAGTACCAGGGGGATAGGAGGCTACACCTTC. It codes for CASTRGIGGYTF.